The T cell receptor beta chain under discussion was sequenced for a study of CD4+ T cells in melanoma. Profiling relied on immunoSEQ multiplex PCR, and the TCRdb table lists in-frame clones only, not all of them. The sample lists more than 10,000 clones, around 70% occurring once. Overall study results and limits: Neoantigen-specific CD4+ T cells in melanoma reportedly had diverse differentiation states.

V lost 5 bases to trimming and J lost 1 base, with 14 bases between them. The CDR3 has 15 amino acids. Looked up from germline, CDR1 is SEHNR and CDR2 is FQNEAQ (reference sequence). There are a few counts of this clone. The antigen is unknown. This clonotype was sampled from a human donor with melanoma. Input material: cells from a culture (not recorded whether cultured in vitro). The chain couples TRBV7-9 to TRBJ1-1; D perhaps matches TRBD1 (5 bases). The CDR3 here is CASSISGLRNTEAFF. CDR3 bases: TGTGCCAGCAGCATCTCAGGGTTAAGGAACACTGAAGCTTTCTTT.